One T cell receptor beta chain is described in this entry. As yet, its antigen is unknown. The sample is drawn from a study of cytomegalovirus exposure and HLA in healthy donors. Study-wide results and limits: The authors later found TCR association rates varying by HLA locus, with DRB1 most and HLA-C fewest. In a later analysis, most CMV-associated TCR beta chains appeared HLA-restricted.

PCR amplification relied on 60 Vbeta primers (plus 13 Jbeta primers). The protocol was immunoSEQ multiplex PCR, while the TCRdb copy is restricted to in-frame clones and leaves out a portion. The repertoire holds 100,000 to 150,000 clones, 75% to 90% seen once, with 4% to 4.5% in the top ten. This CDR3 has 14 residues. Losses at the gene ends were 8 bases for V and 0 bases for J; bases not matched to a gene: 6. Germline CDR1 MNHEY, CDR2 SVGAGI. Sequenced sample: PBMCs. The source of this sequence is a woman in her thirties or forties in good health and CMV-seronegative. The chain employs TRBV6-5 and TRBJ1-1; 7 positions agree with TRBD1. CDR3 nucleotides: TGTGCCAGCTGCACGGGACAGATGAACACTGAAGCTTTCTTT. Its translation: CASCTGQMNTEAFF.